Each of the 25 T cell receptor beta chains below was sequenced from the same sample in a study of blood T cell repertoires in COVID-19. Assay used: immunoSEQ multiplex PCR; TCRdb lists only in-frame clones, some missing. The sample records about 270,000 clones, roughly 86% being singletons. What was sequenced was peripheral blood. All receptors derive from a man between 40 and 49 years old who had recovered from COVID-19.

A few counts support this clone. The J gene is TRBJ2-5, the V gene TRBV11-2; perhaps TRBD2 as D (6 bases). From germline, CDR1 is SGHAT and CDR2 FQNNGV. The length of the CDR3 is 13 residues. Trimming cost V 5 bases and J 4 bases, with 11 bases left between them. The CDR3: CASSPLGGETQYF. Written as DNA, the CDR3 is TGTGCCAGCAGCCCTCTGGGAGGAGAGACCCAGTACTTC.

The rearrangement joins TRBV5-4 to TRBJ2-5; 8 bases map to TRBD2. CDR3 length equals 17 residues. Germline lookup yields CDR1 SGHNT and CDR2 YYREEE (reference sequence). J gave up 1 base and V 0 bases, and 8 bases lay outside the gene matches. The DNA of the CDR3 is TGTGCCAGCAGCTTGGCCGGGGGGGCGGATGGCCAAGAGACCCAGTACTTC. It translates to CASSLAGGADGQETQYF.

The rearrangement uses TRBV6-5 and TRBJ1-5; no firm D call. Trimming pared 5 bases from V and 1 base from J, leaving 12 bases between. The V gene's germline CDR1 is MNHEY and CDR2 SVGAGI. The CDR3 has 15 amino acids. As DNA, the CDR3 is TGTGCCAGCAGTCCCCAGGTCCACAGCAATCAGCCCCAGCATTTT. Protein sequence: CASSPQVHSNQPQHF.

V usage is TRBV6-5 and J usage is TRBJ1-1; TRBD1 matches at 11 bases. The CDR3 contains 14 residues. V was clipped by 6 bases and J by 4 bases; unmatched bases: 4. In germline, CDR1 is MNHEY, CDR2 SVGAGI. CDR3 in amino acids: CASSRGQGATEAFF. The CDR3 DNA reads TGTGCCAGCAGCCGCGGACAGGGGGCCACTGAAGCTTTCTTT.

This chain connects TRBV14 to TRBJ2-1, with 9 bases that match TRBD2. After removal of 0 bases from V and 6 bases from J, the junction contained 3 bases not matched to a gene. Germline V CDR1 and CDR2: SGHDN, FVKESK. This CDR3 has 15 residues. CDR3: CASSQDGAGGNEQFF. CDR3 coding DNA: TGTGCCAGCAGCCAAGATGGAGCGGGAGGCAATGAGCAGTTCTTC.

The rearrangement joins TRBV7-2 to TRBJ2-3; 14 bases map to TRBD2. The CDR3 extends over 18 amino acids. Looked up from germline, CDR1 is SGHTA and CDR2 is FQGNSA. V lost 2 bases and J lost 0; bases outside the gene matches: 4. CDR3 loop: CASSLRLAGGLSTDTQYF. The DNA for the CDR3 is TGTGCCAGCAGCTTACGACTAGCGGGGGGGCTCAGCACAGATACGCAGTATTTT.

The rearrangement links TRBV11-2 to TRBJ1-5, with D tentatively TRBD1 (5 bases). The CDR3 totals 15 residues. V was shortened by 4 bases and J by 1 base, with 11 bases between the two germline ends. Germline assignment: CDR1 SGHAT and CDR2 FQNNGV. CDR3 in DNA: TGTGCCAGCAGCTCAACCCAGGGAAGCAATCAGCCCCAGCATTTT. Its protein is CASSSTQGSNQPQHF.

The chain has TRBV5-1 and TRBJ1-1, with D tentatively TRBD1 (5 bases). The CDR3 has 14 amino acids. Trimming removed 4 bases from V and 1 base from J, with 11 bases in between. The germline CDR1 and CDR2 sequences are SGHRS and YFSETQ. The CDR3 bases are TGCGCCAGCAGCCCGGGACTGGAGAACACTGAAGCTTTCTTT. It translates to CASSPGLENTEAFF.

The chain has TRBV7-9 and TRBJ2-1, with 14 positions matching TRBD2. The V gene's germline CDR1 is SEHNR and CDR2 FQNEAQ (reference sequence). The J segment lost 4 bases and the V segment lost 5 bases, leaving 10 bases of the junction unmatched. The CDR3 is 18 amino acids. The CDR3 region is CASSPGLAGGFLYNEQFF. The CDR3 nucleotides read TGTGCCAGCAGCCCCGGACTAGCGGGAGGATTTTTGTACAATGAGCAGTTCTTC.

The rearrangement joins TRBV4-2 to TRBJ2-5; tentative D call: TRBD2 (6 bases). The CDR3 is 15 residues long. The germline gives CDR1 LGHNA, CDR2 YNFKEQ. The V gene lost 3 bases and the J gene lost 5 bases, with 16 bases spanning the gap. The CDR3 region has the DNA TGTGCCAGCAGCCAGGAATCGACTAGAGGGGAGACCCAGTACTTC. Its translation: CASSQESTRGETQYF.

This clone was detected once. The chain uses TRBV19 and TRBJ1-5; 8 bases map to TRBD1. The CDR3 runs to 15 residues. The junction had 8 bases not matched to a gene; V was cut back by 4 bases and J by 6 bases. Germline CDR1 reads LNHDA; CDR2 reads SQIVND (reference sequence). The CDR3 is CASSTGRGRVQPQHF. CDR3 nucleotide sequence: TGTGCCAGTAGTACAGGCAGGGGGCGCGTTCAGCCCCAGCATTTT.

This rearrangement joins TRBV5-4 to TRBJ1-6; D is undetermined. Deletions cut 0 bases from V and 6 bases from J, with 7 bases between. CDR1 is SGHNT and CDR2 is YYREEE in the germline V gene (reference sequence). There are 14 residues in the CDR3. CDR3 in DNA: TGTGCCAGCAGCTTGGGTTTCGGTAATTCACCCCTCCACTTT. Translation gives CASSLGFGNSPLHF.

This clone was recorded once. This rearrangement joins TRBV12-3 or TRBV12-4 to TRBJ1-4; D uncertain. CDR3 length: 12 residues. V gave up 6 bases and J gave up 8 bases, with 10 bases separating them. The CDR3 loop is CASSEPEEKLFF. The CDR3 nucleotides are TGTGCCAGCAGCGAACCTGAGGAAAAACTGTTTTTT.

The gene calls are TRBV3-1 (or the pseudogene TRBV3-2) and TRBJ2-3, with a tentative D call TRBD2 (5 bases). This CDR3 has 14 amino acids. Germline V CDR1 and CDR2: LGHDT, YNNKEL (reference sequence). Trimming removed 4 bases from V and 9 bases from J, with 17 bases in between. CDR3 region: CASSPTSTTNTQYF. The CDR3 DNA follows: TGTGCCAGCAGCCCTACCTCGACTACGAACACGCAGTATTTT.

V and J are TRBV3-1 (or the pseudogene TRBV3-2) and TRBJ2-7; a weak D match, TRBD1 (5 bases). CDR3 length: 13 amino acids. Trimming took off 3 bases at V and 8 bases at J, with 14 bases between the two ends. CDR1 LGHDT and CDR2 YNNKEL come from the germline V gene (reference sequence). The CDR3, as DNA: TGTGCCAGCAGCCAGCTTCCCCAGGGAAAGCAGTACTTC. Encoded protein: CASSQLPQGKQYF.

V gene TRBV7-8 combines with J gene TRBJ1-4; 7 bases agree with TRBD1. The germline gives CDR1 SGHVS, CDR2 FQNEAQ. J lost 7 bases, V lost 1 base, and 3 bases had no gene match. This CDR3 region has 14 residues. CDR3 coding DNA: TGTGCCAGCAGCTTAGGACAGGGTGGTGAAAAACTGTTTTTT. Amino acids: CASSLGQGGEKLFF.

The gene calls are TRBV29-1 and TRBJ1-3; 7 bases are shared with TRBD1. Per germline, CDR1 SQVTM and CDR2 ANQGSEA. This CDR3 is built from 14 residues. V lost 6 bases to trimming and J lost 2 bases; unmatched junction nucleotides: 7. Here the CDR3 DNA reads TGCAGCGTCGGCCAGGGGGAGCCTGGAAACACCATATATTTT. It translates to CSVGQGEPGNTIYF. Filled out from reference TRBV29-1 and TRBJ1-3, the complete variable domain reads SAVISQKPSRDICQRGTSLTIQCQVDSQVTMMFWYRQQPGQSLTLIATANQGSEATYESGFVIDKFPISRPNLTFSTLTVSNMSPEDSSIYLCSVGQGEPGNTIYFGEGSWLTVV.

The chain couples TRBV29-1 to TRBJ2-1; 8 bases are a match to TRBD2. V was pared by 4 bases and J by 6 bases, with 8 bases of the junction left unmatched. CDR3 size: 14 residues. Germline values: CDR1 SQVTM, CDR2 ANQGSEA. The CDR3 loop is CSVVGLAGRNEQFF. The CDR3 DNA reads TGCAGCGTTGTAGGGCTAGCGGGCCGCAATGAGCAGTTCTTC.

The chain carries TRBV2 and TRBJ2-1; 10 bases align to TRBD1. Germline CDR1 and CDR2: SNHLY and FYNNEI. V lost 8 bases and J lost 3; bases outside the gene matches: 4. The CDR3 extends over 14 amino acids. The CDR3 sequence: CASLRDRGYNEQFF. CDR3 coding DNA: TGTGCCAGCCTCCGGGACAGGGGCTACAATGAGCAGTTCTTC.

The rearrangement uses TRBV25-1 and TRBJ2-1; no clear D gene. CDR1 is MGHDK and CDR2 is SYGVNS in the germline V gene. CDR3 length: 11 residues. V lost 6 bases and J 7 bases, leaving 7 bases between the germline ends. The chain's CDR3 is CASRDLNEQFF. The CDR3 DNA reads as TGTGCCAGCAGAGACTTGAATGAGCAGTTCTTC.

The table lists this clone with a count of one. Here the CDR3 reads CASSPTTPGRMINTQYF. The CDR3 DNA follows: TGCGCCAGCAGCCCGACAACTCCCGGGAGAATGATAAATACGCAGTATTTT. V and J are TRBV5-1 and TRBJ2-3, with a weak D call TRBD2 (6 bases). Per the germline V gene, CDR1 is SGHRS and CDR2 is YFSETQ. Trimming shortened V by 4 bases and J by 7 bases, and 25 bases separated the two germline ends. The CDR3 has 17 residues.

The chain carries TRBV18 and TRBJ2-3, with D unresolved. This CDR3 is built from 15 residues. The germline CDR1 and CDR2 sequences are KGHSH and LQKENI. V was cut by 3 bases and J by 5 bases, with 15 bases left in between. The CDR3: CASSPSTRIRDTQYF. The CDR3 coding sequence is TGTGCCAGCTCACCGTCGACCAGGATTAGAGATACGCAGTATTTT.

This sequence joins TRBV11-3 and TRBJ1-1; D is possibly TRBD1 (5 bases). Trimming took off 2 bases at V and 3 bases at J, with 19 bases between the two ends. This CDR3 has 17 amino acids. Germline CDR1 SGHNT, CDR2 YENEEA. The CDR3 region has the DNA TGTGCCAGCAGCTTATCCCTCCCGGGGGAGACTTACACTGAAGCTTTCTTT. Encoded protein: CASSLSLPGETYTEAFF. Full variable domain (outside the CDR3, taken from reference TRBV11-3 and TRBJ1-1): EAGVVQSPRYKIIEKKQPVAFWCNPISGHNTLYWYLQNLGQGPELLIRYENEEAVDDSQLPKDRFSAERLKGVDSTLKIQPAELGDSAVYLCASSLSLPGETYTEAFFGQGTRLTVV.

A single count supports this clone. The V call is TRBV6-5, the J call TRBJ2-7, with 9 bases that match TRBD1. This CDR3 comprises 15 residues. Germline-derived CDR1 and CDR2 are MNHEY and SVGAGI. Unmatched junction bases numbered 8, after V lost 5 bases and J lost 3 bases. The CDR3 nucleotides are TGTGCCAGCAGTCTCATATGGGACAGGGACTACGAGCAGTACTTC. Translating gives CASSLIWDRDYEQYF.

This chain links TRBV2 with TRBJ2-2; TRBD2 matches 16 bases. In germline, CDR1 is SNHLY, CDR2 FYNNEI. The CDR3 extends over 17 amino acids. V shed 6 bases and J 4 bases; nucleotides not matched to a gene: 5. Here the CDR3 DNA reads TGTGCCAGCAGCCCGGGACTAGCGGGAGGGGTCACCGGGGAGCTGTTTTTT. As protein: CASSPGLAGGVTGELFF.